The clone carrying this T cell receptor (beta chain) was seen ten or more times. Its target is not known. Around 10 ml fresh peripheral blood yielded the PBMCs. RNA transcripts yielded amplified TCR beta CDR3 regions. In the first-round RT-PCR of the TCR CDR3, the HTBI primer set was used. TCRdb analysed the multiplex PCR reads with MiXCR anew, one entry per CDR3 protein. The repertoire consists of about 350,000 distinct CDR3 sequences, with over 15% occurring once and the leading ten covering 15% to 18%. The sample belongs to a study of T cells in Graves' hyperthyroidism and ophthalmopathy. Study information: Peripheral blood was collected at initial diagnosis, before any treatment.

The J segment lost 4 bases and the V segment lost 4 bases, leaving 6 bases of the junction unmatched. The germline CDR1 and CDR2 sequences are MNHNS and SASEGT. The CDR3 totals 15 residues. The study, taken as a whole, reports: Peripheral blood also featured most of the thyroid clonotypes expanded above 0.001. Ophthalmopathy, as predicted by the model, came a median 6.5 months after the prediction.

The sample consisted of blood. The gene calls are TRBV6-1 and TRBJ2-7; 11 nucleotides align to TRBD2. The sequence was obtained from a woman in her thirties or forties with Graves' ophthalmopathy. The CDR3 loop reads CASSVLGTSGYEQYF. The CDR3 DNA sequence: TGTGCCAGCAGTGTTTTGGGGACTAGCGGATACGAGCAGTACTTC.